This entry concerns a single TCR beta chain. The sample comes from a study of blood T cell repertoires in COVID-19. Looking at the study overall: In each case, the material was cDNA or gDNA derived from T cells, B-cell-depleted T cells, or PBMCs.

Germline CDR1 is SGHRS and CDR2 is YFSETQ. The CDR3 has 15 residues. Trimming removed 0 bases at V and 4 bases at J, with 13 bases between. Generated by immunoSEQ multiplex PCR, the TCRdb table keeps only in-frame clones and is missing some. Of around 200,000 clones detected, about 81% appear once; the ten largest clones hold about 9%. J is TRBJ1-2 and V is TRBV5-1; D perhaps matches TRBD1 (6 bases). The receptor's source is a man aged 35-49 years who had recovered from COVID-19. Sequenced sample: PBMCs or T cells enriched from blood (not recorded which). In nucleotides, the CDR3 is TGCGCCAGCAGCTTGGATAACAGGGAGTTCTATGGCTACACCTTC. Translation gives CASSLDNREFYGYTF.